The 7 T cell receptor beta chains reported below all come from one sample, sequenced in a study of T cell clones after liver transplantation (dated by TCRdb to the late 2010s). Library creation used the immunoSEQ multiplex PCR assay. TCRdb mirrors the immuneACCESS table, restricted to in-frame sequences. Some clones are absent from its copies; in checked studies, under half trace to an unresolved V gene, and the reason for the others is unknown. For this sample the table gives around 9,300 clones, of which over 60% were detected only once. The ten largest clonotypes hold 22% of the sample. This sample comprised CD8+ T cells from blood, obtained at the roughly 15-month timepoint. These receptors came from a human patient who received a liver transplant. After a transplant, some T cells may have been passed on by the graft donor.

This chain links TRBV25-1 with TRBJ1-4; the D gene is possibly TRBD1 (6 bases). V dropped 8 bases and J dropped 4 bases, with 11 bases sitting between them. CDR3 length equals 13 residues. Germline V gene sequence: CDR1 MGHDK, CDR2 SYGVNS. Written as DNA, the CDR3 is TGTGCCAGCGAGGACAGCTATAATGAAAAACTGTTTTTT. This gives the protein CASEDSYNEKLFF.

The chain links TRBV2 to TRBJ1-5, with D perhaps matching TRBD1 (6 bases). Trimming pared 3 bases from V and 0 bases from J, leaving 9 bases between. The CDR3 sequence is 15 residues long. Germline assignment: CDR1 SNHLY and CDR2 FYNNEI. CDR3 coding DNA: TGTGCCAGCAGTGAGTCAGGGGATAGCAATCAGCCCCAGCATTTT. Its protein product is CASSESGDSNQPQHF.

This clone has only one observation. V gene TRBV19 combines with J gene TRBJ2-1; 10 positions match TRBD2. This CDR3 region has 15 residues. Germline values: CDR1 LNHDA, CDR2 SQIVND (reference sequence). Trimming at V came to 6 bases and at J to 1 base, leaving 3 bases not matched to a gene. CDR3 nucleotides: TGTGCCAGTAGCGTTAGCGGGAGGTCCTACAATGAGCAGTTCTTC. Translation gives CASSVSGRSYNEQFF.

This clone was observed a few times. Written as DNA, the CDR3 is TGTGCCAGCAGCTTGGCCGGGACAGGGCATTCACCCCTCCACTTT. It yields the protein CASSLAGTGHSPLHF. The genes are TRBV5-6 and TRBJ1-6, with 9 bases lining up with TRBD1. Germline assignment: CDR1 SGHDT and CDR2 YYEEEE. CDR3 length: 15 amino acids. With 0 bases clipped from V and 8 bases from J, the junction kept 3 bases outside the gene matches. Drawing the rest from reference TRBV5-6 and TRBJ1-6, the complete variable domain is DAGVTQSPTHLIKTRGQQVTLRCSPKSGHDTVSWYQQALGQGPQFIFQYYEEEERQRGNFPDRFSGHQFPNYSSELNVNALLLGDSALYLCASSLAGTGHSPLHFGNGTRLTVT.

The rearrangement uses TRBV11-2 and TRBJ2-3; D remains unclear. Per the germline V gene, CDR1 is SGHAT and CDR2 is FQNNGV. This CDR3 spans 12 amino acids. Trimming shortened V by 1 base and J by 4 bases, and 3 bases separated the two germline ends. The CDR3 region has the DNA TGTGCCAGCAGCTTAGGAGCAGATACGCAGTATTTT. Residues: CASSLGADTQYF.

CDR3 nucleotide sequence: TGCGCCAGCAGCCAAGGAGGGGCCTGGGTAGCGGGGGGCGAGGTGACAGATACGCAGTATTTT. As protein: CASSQGGAWVAGGEVTDTQYF. The rearrangement uses TRBV4-1 and TRBJ2-3; 10 nucleotides agree with TRBD2. V lost 1 base, J lost 3 bases, and 19 bases stayed unmatched. The CDR3 loop spans 21 amino acids. CDR1 is MGHRA, CDR2 YSYEKL, per germline.

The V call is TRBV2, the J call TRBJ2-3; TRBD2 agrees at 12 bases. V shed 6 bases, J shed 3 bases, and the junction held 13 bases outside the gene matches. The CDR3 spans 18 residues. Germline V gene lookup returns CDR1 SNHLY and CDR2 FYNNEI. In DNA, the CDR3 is TGTGCCAGCAGAACCCTTTACCTAGCGGGAGGGGATACAGATACGCAGTATTTT. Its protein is CASRTLYLAGGDTDTQYF.